Each of the 12 T cell receptor beta chains below was sequenced from the same sample in a study of early T cells in non-severe SARS-CoV-2 infection. TCRdb recomputed calls from the 5' RACE reads with MiXCR, one row per CDR3 protein. The sample carries 30,000 or so distinct CDR3 sequences, approximately 7% recorded once. The sample was whole blood. The receptor set was obtained from an adult who was a healthcare worker with PCR-confirmed SARS-CoV-2 infection or an uninfected control (not recorded which).

This clonotype was counted many times. The rearrangement joins TRBV28 to TRBJ1-3; no reliable D call. The CDR3 totals 14 residues. V gave up 2 bases and J gave up 2 bases, with 7 bases separating them. CDR1 MDHEN and CDR2 SYDVKM come from the germline V gene. CDR3 bases: TGTGCCAGCAGTTTAATGGCCGCTGGAAACACCATATATTTT. Its protein product is CASSLMAAGNTIYF.

This clonotype was counted ten times or more. This rearrangement joins TRBV11-2 to TRBJ2-1, with D unclear. Trimming cost V 3 bases and J 6 bases, with 6 bases left between them. Germline CDR1 and CDR2: SGHAT and FQNNGV. The CDR3 is 12 residues long. CDR3 DNA sequence: TGTGCCAGCAGCTTCTTCGGCAATGAGCAGTTCTTC. It codes for CASSFFGNEQFF.

This clonotype has a count of ten or more. The chain couples TRBV12-5 to TRBJ2-3; no firm D call. Trimming shortened V by 8 bases and J by 1 base, and 13 bases separated the two germline ends. There are 14 residues in the CDR3. Germline lookup yields CDR1 LGHNT and CDR2 FRNRAP. The CDR3 loop is CASSLYRGTDTQYF. In DNA, the CDR3 is TGTGCTAGTTCCCTGTACCGGGGCACAGATACGCAGTATTTT.

A note on this clonotype: A much more abundant neighbour one base away suggests this may be a read error. The J gene is TRBJ2-1, the V gene TRBV20-1; 7 bases line up with TRBD2. The length of the CDR3 is 13 residues. Germline V gene sequence: CDR1 DFQATT, CDR2 SNEGSKA (reference sequence). V dropped 0 bases and J dropped 15; count of bases not matched to a gene: 11. CDR3 residues: CSAREMGGSQSFF. The CDR3 DNA follows: TGCAGTGCTAGAGAAATGGGAGGGAGTCAGTCGTTCTTC.

The chain has TRBV13 and TRBJ2-7; 9 nucleotides agree with TRBD1. CDR1 is PRHDT, CDR2 FYEKMQ, per germline (reference sequence). J gave up 3 bases and V 5 bases, and 5 bases lay outside the gene matches. The CDR3 is 14 amino acids. CDR3 sequence reads: CASSAKDRGYEQYF. In DNA, the CDR3 is TGTGCCAGCAGCGCCAAGGACAGGGGCTACGAGCAGTACTTC. The whole variable domain, filled in from reference TRBV13 and TRBJ2-7, reads AAGVIQSPRHLIKEKRETATLKCYPIPRHDTVYWYQQGPGQDPQFLISFYEKMQSDKGSIPDRFSAQQFSDYHSELNMSSLELGDSALYFCASSAKDRGYEQYFGPGTRLTVT.

The chain employs TRBV12-3 or TRBV12-4 and TRBJ1-1; no definite D call. The CDR3 has 12 residues. V lost 4 bases, J lost 1 base, and 4 bases lay in between. The CDR3: CASSYTNTEAFF. The CDR3 DNA is TGTGCCAGCAGTTACACGAACACTGAAGCTTTCTTT.

This clonotype came up many times. This chain joins TRBV4-2 and TRBJ1-2; 7 bases are shared with TRBD1. Per germline, CDR1 LGHNA and CDR2 YNFKEQ. The CDR3 is 15 amino acids. V was pared by 0 bases and J by 6 bases, with 7 bases of the junction left unmatched. The CDR3 is CASSQDWQGVNGYTF. The CDR3 region has the DNA TGTGCCAGCAGCCAAGATTGGCAGGGGGTAAATGGCTACACCTTC.

Ten or more counts support this clonotype. The CDR3 region is CATSGRQGAGTDTQYF. The CDR3 DNA reads TGTGCCACCAGTGGTCGACAGGGTGCAGGCACAGATACGCAGTATTTT. This chain connects TRBV24-1 to TRBJ2-3; 7 bases fit TRBD1. V shed 5 bases, J shed 1 base, and the junction held 8 bases outside the gene matches. This CDR3 has 16 amino acids. From germline, CDR1 is KGHDR and CDR2 SFDVKD.

This clonotype appeared many times. V and J are TRBV3-2 and TRBJ2-6; whether TRBD1, the table's D call, matches the DNA was not checked. TRBV3-2 is recorded as a pseudogene. This CDR3 has 18 amino acids. The CDR3 DNA is TGTGCCAGCAGCCAAGAGGAGACAGGGCAATCTGGGGCCAACGTCCTGACTTTC. It yields the protein CASSQEETGQSGANVLTF.

This clonotype has at least ten counts. The chain joins TRBV11-3 to TRBJ2-1, with D possibly TRBD1 on 7 matching bases. Germline V gene sequence: CDR1 SGHNT, CDR2 YENEEA. The CDR3 extends over 14 amino acids. The germline V and J ends were trimmed by 4 bases and 5 bases, with 12 bases remaining between them. Here the CDR3 DNA reads TGTGCCAGCAGCTCAGGGGGGTTTAACAATGAGCAGTTCTTC. It codes for CASSSGGFNNEQFF.

The gene calls are TRBV5-1 and TRBJ1-2, with D unclear. The CDR3 totals 13 residues. From germline, CDR1 is SGHRS and CDR2 YFSETQ. Deletions cut 0 bases from V and 4 bases from J, with 7 bases between. CDR3 bases: TGCGCCAGCAGCTTGGGCCCGACCTATGGCTACACCTTC. It encodes CASSLGPTYGYTF.

CDR3 sequence reads: CSVRLQGRAYNEQFF. In DNA, the CDR3 is TGCAGCGTTAGATTACAGGGGAGGGCATACAATGAGCAGTTCTTC. The chain is built from TRBV29-1 and TRBJ2-1; D possibly uses TRBD1 or TRBD2 (7 bases each). In germline, CDR1 is SQVTM, CDR2 ANQGSEA. The CDR3 is 15 amino acids. The V gene lost 5 bases and the J gene lost 4 bases, with 18 bases spanning the gap.